This T cell receptor (beta chain) was observed in a study of blood T cell repertoires in COVID-19. In the study overall: Acute and convalescent COVID-19 samples came from the United States, Italy and Spain. PBMCs, B-cell-depleted T cells, or T cells were the source of the cDNA or gDNA that made up the material.

Produced via immunoSEQ multiplex PCR; TCRdb's table is partial and in-frame only. The table lists approximately 300,000 clones, roughly 90% of them singletons. The CDR3 contains 16 residues. V lost 3 bases to trimming and J lost 4 bases; unmatched junction nucleotides: 6. CDR1 is LNHDA and CDR2 is SQIVND in the germline V gene (reference sequence). Seattle participants joined during active infection and were tracked over time. The V call is TRBV19, the J call TRBJ2-1; the match to TRBD2 covers 10 bases. The specimen was peripheral blood. The source of this sequence is a woman in her twenties or thirties with COVID-19, enrolled during active disease. CDR3 nucleotide sequence: TGTGCCAGTAGTATTATTAGCGGGAGGTTGTACAATGAGCAGTTCTTC. Protein product: CASSIISGRLYNEQFF. Filled out from reference TRBV19 and TRBJ2-1, the complete variable domain reads DGGITQSPKYLFRKEGQNVTLSCEQNLNHDAMYWYRQDPGQGLRLIYYSQIVNDFQKGDIAEGYSVSREKKESFPLTVTSAQKNPTAFYLCASSIISGRLYNEQFFGPGTRLTVL.